A single sample gave rise to the 28 T cell receptor beta chains below, sequenced in a study of tumor and adjacent non-tumor tissue in lung cancer (dated by TCRdb to 2016 to 2019). RNA was extracted from bulk unsorted tissue and checked for quality with a NanoDrop ND-1000 and an Agilent 2100. Normal lung samples were distant non-tumor tissue taken more than 3 cm from the tumor edge. The receptor library was made with multiplex PCR. Sequencer: Illumina HiSeq 2500. TCRbeta libraries were constructed through three rounds of nested PCR with primers (Table S4) according to protocols adapted from ARM-PCR. TCRdb passed the public sequencing reads through fastp at Q25 and MiXCR, retaining productive beta sequences. Duplicate CDR3 protein sequences are folded into a single record with the most common DNA and genes. The sample records about 80,000 distinct CDR3 sequences, roughly 80% of which are singletons. Around half of the sample rests with the top ten.

Material for sequencing was distant non-tumor lung tissue. The receptors stem from a man aged 60-69 years with non-small cell lung cancer.

This sequence joins TRBV7-2 and TRBJ2-3; D is uncertain. Per germline, CDR1 SGHTA and CDR2 FQGNSA. The CDR3 contains 13 residues. The V and J ends lost 6 bases and 1 base respectively, with 8 bases between them. DNA of the CDR3: TGTGCCAGCAGTGGCATACGCACAGATACGCAGTATTTT. It is translated as CASSGIRTDTQYF.

Regarding this clonotype: Compared with germline, one end of the junction differs, possibly owing to a read error. The V and J genes are TRBV20-1 and TRBJ2-2; D is undetermined. This CDR3 region has 16 residues. CDR1 and CDR2 (germline): DFQATT, SNEGSKA (reference sequence). CDR3 loop: CNARDGMGGYTGELFF. The CDR3 coding sequence is TGCAATGCTAGAGATGGGATGGGTGGGTACACCGGGGAGCTGTTTTTT.

Of note for this clonotype: At one end, the junction sequence differs from germline, possibly due to a read error. In DNA, the CDR3 is TGTGCCAGCAGTTCTACAGGGAAAGAGACTCAGTATTTC. Its protein product is CASSSTGKETQYF. The genes are TRBV11-2 and TRBJ2-5; TRBD1 might be the D (6 bases). The germline CDR1 and CDR2 sequences are SGHAT and FQNNGV. The CDR3 totals 13 residues. The whole variable domain, filled in from reference TRBV11-2 and TRBJ2-5, reads EAGVAQSPRYKIIEKRQSVAFWCNPISGHATLYWYQQILGQGPKLLIQFQNNGVVDDSQLPKDRFSAERLKGVDSTLKIQPAKLEDSAVYLCASSSTGKETQYFGPGTRLLVL.

To note about this clonotype: Possible read error: a much larger clone is one base away. This rearrangement joins TRBV4-2 to TRBJ2-2, with D possibly matching TRBD2 (6 bases). Germline CDR1 reads LGHNA; CDR2 reads YNFKEQ. The CDR3 totals 16 residues. The CDR3 nucleotides are TGTGCCAGAAGCCAAGCGAGGGACTCCTACACCGGGGAGCTGTTTTTT. This gives the protein CARSQARDSYTGELFF.

For this clonotype: Germline and junction disagree at one end, which may indicate a read error. This chain uses TRBV4-1 with TRBJ2-1; 11 positions agree with TRBD2. Germline CDR1 is MGHRA and CDR2 is YSYEKL. This CDR3 has 19 residues. CDR3 protein: CTSSQSPLAGGRTYDEQFF. CDR3 nucleotide sequence: TGCACCAGCAGCCAGTCACCCCTAGCGGGAGGACGTACCTACGATGAGCAGTTCTTC.

The genes are TRBV10-3 and TRBJ1-2; possibly TRBD1 for D (6 bases). Trimming took 2 bases from V and 12 from J, leaving 13 bases between them. The CDR3 sequence is 12 residues long. Looked up from germline, CDR1 is ENHRY and CDR2 is SYGVKD. DNA of the CDR3: TGTGCCATCAGTGAGACACAGGGATCGAACACCTTC. Translation gives CAISETQGSNTF.

A note on this clonotype: The CDR3 ends on some other residue instead of the conserved phenylalanine or tryptophan, so this is likely a read error. V gene TRBV11-3 combines with J gene TRBJ2-5; D ambiguous. The CDR3 is made up of 13 amino acids. V lost 9 bases, J lost 10 bases, and 21 bases lay in between. Germline assignment: CDR1 SGHNT and CDR2 YENEEA. The CDR3 DNA sequence: TGTGCCAGTTCCGAGTCCGCACCCCGGATCCAGTACATC. Translated, it gives CASSESAPRIQYI.

Comment on this clonotype: The CDR3 does not close with the conserved phenylalanine or tryptophan, likely indicating a read error. The rearrangement uses TRBV11-3 and TRBJ2-1, with 9 bases aligning to TRBD2. V lost 1 base, J lost 11 bases, and 12 bases stayed unmatched. Germline assignment: CDR1 SGHNT and CDR2 YENEEA. This CDR3 spans 16 amino acids. The chain's CDR3 is CASSLVGTSRMEKQFL. The CDR3 nucleotides read TGTGCCAGCAGCTTAGTTGGGACTAGCAGGATGGAGAAGCAGTTCCTC.

V gene TRBV7-8 combines with J gene TRBJ2-5, with TRBD1 matching over 11 bases. This CDR3 is built from 18 residues. Germline V gene sequence: CDR1 SGHVS, CDR2 FQNEAQ. The J segment lost 5 bases and the V segment lost 4 bases, leaving 15 bases of the junction unmatched. The CDR3 reads CASSSTTSDRGHGETQYF. Written as DNA, the CDR3 is TGTGCCAGCAGCTCAACTACCTCGGACAGGGGGCATGGGGAGACCCAGTACTTC.

As to this clonotype: An end of the junction does not agree with germline; a read error may underlie this. V is TRBV20-1 and J is TRBJ2-1; 12 bases are a match to TRBD2. The CDR3 spans 17 residues. Per the germline V gene, CDR1 is DFQATT and CDR2 is SNEGSKA (reference sequence). CDR3 nucleotides: TGCAATGCTCCTTCTCACCTGACTAGCGGGAGTGGTAATAAGCAGTTCTTC. Translated, it gives CNAPSHLTSGSGNKQFF.

This clonotype occurred many times. This chain joins TRBV7-6 and TRBJ2-3, with D perhaps assigned TRBD1 or TRBD2 (5 bases each). The germline V and J ends were trimmed by 6 bases and 6 bases, with 19 bases remaining between them. Germline V gene data show CDR1 as SGHVS and CDR2 as FNYEAQ. The CDR3 covers 15 residues. The CDR3 DNA follows: TGTGCCAGCAGTACGGGGCTGAGGGGCGGCGATACGCAGTATTTT. Translated, it gives CASSTGLRGGDTQYF.

This clonotype turned up a few times. A read error may explain this, as a much larger clone is one base away. The rearrangement links TRBV6-6 to TRBJ2-1, with TRBD2 identical over 14 bases. CDR3 length equals 18 residues. CDR1 MNHNY and CDR2 SVGAGI come from the germline V gene (reference sequence). Trimming removed 6 bases from V and 5 bases from J; junction bases left unmatched: 12. The CDR3, as DNA: TGTGCCAGCAGGGATTTTACCGGGACTAGCGGGAGAAACAATGAGCAGTTCTTC. The encoded protein is CASRDFTGTSGRNNEQFF.

Points on this clonotype: One junction end does not reproduce the germline sequence, and a read error may be involved. This sequence joins TRBV6-4 and TRBJ2-3; 7 nucleotides match TRBD2. There are 15 residues in the CDR3. CDR1 and CDR2 (germline): MRHNA, SNTAGT. CDR3 sequence (DNA): TGTGCCAGCTGTGACGGTAGCGGGAGCACAGATACGCAGTATTTT. Protein: CASCDGSGSTDTQYF.

The DNA for the CDR3 is TGTGCCAGCAGCCTTAGCGGGATAGGCCACGAGCAGTACTTC. Protein sequence: CASSLSGIGHEQYF. The genes are TRBV11-3 and TRBJ2-7; 8 nucleotides line up with TRBD2. V shed 5 bases, J shed 5 bases, and the junction held 8 bases outside the gene matches. The CDR3 covers 14 residues. The germline V gene encodes CDR1 SGHNT and CDR2 YENEEA. The full variable domain, with the rest looked up from reference TRBV11-3 and TRBJ2-7, is EAGVVQSPRYKIIEKKQPVAFWCNPISGHNTLYWYLQNLGQGPELLIRYENEEAVDDSQLPKDRFSAERLKGVDSTLKIQPAELGDSAVYLCASSLSGIGHEQYFGPGTRLTVT.

Note on this clonotype: The germline gene is not matched at one end of the junction; a read error may be the cause. V and J are TRBV6-2 or TRBV6-3 and TRBJ2-5; 12 nucleotides line up with TRBD2. Germline loops: CDR1 MNHEY, CDR2 SVGEGT. The CDR3 covers 15 residues. CDR3 region: CVSSASGGAIETQYF. The CDR3 DNA follows: TGTGTCAGCAGTGCTAGCGGGGGGGCCATAGAGACCCAGTACTTC.

Only a few counts were recorded for this clonotype. A read error may explain this, as a much larger clone is one base away. This is likely a read error, given that the CDR3 carries no conserved phenylalanine or tryptophan at its end. This sequence joins TRBV29-1 and TRBJ1-3, with 7 bases fitting TRBD1. This CDR3 contains 11 residues. Germline CDR1 reads SQVTM; CDR2 reads ANQGSEA. CDR3 nucleotides: TGCAGTGGGACAGTGGGAAACACCATATATCTT. Translation: CSGTVGNTIYL.

This clonotype appeared once. A much bigger clone sits one base away, suggesting this may be a read error. The chain couples TRBV5-6 to TRBJ1-1; the D is unclear. The CDR3 runs 14 residues. Germline CDR1 SGHDT, CDR2 YYEEEE. CDR3 sequence (DNA): TGTGCCTGCAGCACCTACCAAGGAATCACTGAAGCTTTCTTT. This encodes CACSTYQGITEAFF. Full variable domain (missing parts from reference TRBV5-6 and TRBJ1-1): DAGVTQSPTHLIKTRGQQVTLRCSPKSGHDTVSWYQQALGQGPQFIFQYYEEEERQRGNFPDRFSGHQFPNYSSELNVNALLLGDSALYLCACSTYQGITEAFFGQGTRLTVV.

At least ten counts were recorded for this clonotype. The V call is TRBV5-6, the J call TRBJ2-5; no clear D gene. This CDR3 has 13 residues. Germline loops: CDR1 SGHDT, CDR2 YYEEEE. The V gene lost 2 bases and the J gene lost 2 bases, with 7 bases spanning the gap. The CDR3 DNA sequence: TGTGCCAGCAGCTTTTCCCCTCAAGAGACCCAGTACTTC. Protein sequence: CASSFSPQETQYF.

On this clonotype: A much more abundant neighbour one base away suggests this may be a read error. The chain has TRBV5-1 and TRBJ2-2, with TRBD1 identical over 9 bases. CDR3 length: 15 residues. In germline, CDR1 is SGHRS, CDR2 YFSETQ. As DNA, the CDR3 is TGCCCCAGCAGCTTGGCGGGACAGGGCACCGGGGAGCTGTTTTTT. It codes for CPSSLAGQGTGELFF.

As regards this clonotype: Mismatch with germline at one junction end may stem from a read error. The gene calls are TRBV4-1 and TRBJ2-3, with TRBD1 as a possible D gene (6 bases). Germline V gene sequence: CDR1 MGHRA, CDR2 YSYEKL. The CDR3 contains 16 residues. CDR3 region: CASSNPRGGRTDTHYF. DNA of the CDR3: TGCGCCAGCAGCAATCCCAGGGGTGGCCGCACAGATACGCATTATTTT.

About this clonotype: At one of its ends the junction is not consistent with the germline gene, which may arise from a read error. This chain joins TRBV11-3 and TRBJ2-5; D gene unclear. CDR1 is SGHNT, CDR2 YENEEA, per germline. This CDR3 region has 13 residues. The chain's CDR3 is CASSFTEEETQYF. Here the CDR3 DNA reads TGTGCCAGTAGCTTTACCGAGGAAGAGACACAGTACTTC.

This clonotype was recorded only once. Compared with germline, one end of the junction differs, possibly owing to a read error. This chain connects TRBV11-2 to TRBJ1-3; TRBD1 matches at 7 bases. The CDR3 loop spans 16 amino acids. Looked up from germline, CDR1 is SGHAT and CDR2 is FQNNGV. CDR3 DNA sequence: TGTGACAGTAGCGAACAGGGGTCGAGCTCTGGAAACACTATATATTTT. As protein: CDSSEQGSSSGNTIYF.

In regard to this clonotype: An end of the junction does not agree with germline; a read error may underlie this. This chain links TRBV29-1 with TRBJ2-5, with TRBD2 matching 7 bases. Germline V CDR1 and CDR2: SQVTM, ANQGSEA. The CDR3 length is 12 residues. The CDR3 loop reads CSVAGLMETQYF. CDR3 nucleotides: TGTAGCGTTGCGGGACTAATGGAGACCCAGTACTTC.

With regard to this clonotype: The junction departs from the called germline gene at one end, perhaps through a read error. The chain joins TRBV11-2 to TRBJ2-5; possibly TRBD1 for D (5 bases). CDR1 is SGHAT and CDR2 is FQNNGV in the germline V gene. The CDR3 contains 14 residues. CDR3 nucleotide sequence: TGTGCCAGCAGCTTTCAGTCCAGGGTAGAGGCCCAGTACTTC. Protein: CASSFQSRVEAQYF.

The chain carries TRBV2 and TRBJ2-3, with 12 bases matching TRBD2. V shed 3 bases and J 14 bases; nucleotides not matched to a gene: 15. This CDR3 comprises 16 residues. Germline V gene lookup returns CDR1 SNHLY and CDR2 FYNNEI. CDR3 sequence reads: CASSEILAGGPDTSYF. CDR3 sequence (DNA): TGTGCCAGCAGTGAGATTCTAGCGGGGGGGCCGGATACGTCGTATTTT.

In the case of this clonotype: This may be a read error: a much more frequent sequence differs by one nucleotide. This chain uses TRBV5-1 with TRBJ2-6; no clear D gene. Per germline, CDR1 SGHRS and CDR2 YFSETQ. CDR3 size: 15 residues. The CDR3 nucleotides read TGCGCCAGCAGCTCTCAAAACTCTGGGGTCAACGTCCTGACTTTC. It is translated as CASSSQNSGVNVLTF.

This clonotype was detected many times. This chain joins TRBV30 and TRBJ2-7, with D maybe TRBD2 (5 bases). The germline V and J ends were trimmed by 0 bases and 3 bases, with 12 bases remaining between them. CDR1 is GTSNPN and CDR2 is SVGIG in the germline V gene (reference sequence). This CDR3 is built from 14 residues. CDR3 coding DNA: TGTGCCTGGAGTGTTTCGGAGCGGCTCTACGAGCAGTACTTC. Encoded protein: CAWSVSERLYEQYF.

This sequence joins TRBV11-2 and TRBJ2-5; D perhaps matches TRBD1 (6 bases). Between the trimmed V and J ends, which lost 4 bases and 6 bases, there was a span of 15 bases. CDR1 is SGHAT, CDR2 FQNNGV, per germline. The CDR3 covers 14 residues. CDR3 nucleotides: TGTGCCAGCAGCTCCAGACAGGCTCTGAAGACCCAGTACTTC. This codes for CASSSRQALKTQYF.